The rows below give T cell receptor beta chains drawn from one sample of a study of blood T cell repertoires in COVID-19. The data were produced by immunoSEQ multiplex PCR, yet TCRdb's version contains in-frame clones alone and is incomplete. The sample holds about 78,000 clones, 86% seen once. Sequencing used peripheral blood. These receptors came from a man aged 45 to 65 with active or convalescent COVID-19. Each CDR3 is given with its conserved first and last residue. D genes are given only for firm matches. Size is omitted from some rows. Given values are once, few, many or a class for expanded clones.

.	TRBV6-4	.	TRBJ1-5	CASSGQEPQHF	TGTGCCAGCAGTGGACAGGAGCCCCAGCATTTT
few	TRBV5-4	TRBD1	TRBJ2-1	CASRARDSNEQFF	TGTGCCAGCAGGGCCCGGGACAGCAATGAGCAGTTCTTC
.	TRBV5-4	TRBD1	TRBJ2-5	CASSLVGGSETQYF	TGTGCCAGCAGCTTGGTAGGGGGCTCGGAGACCCAGTACTTC
.	TRBV27	.	TRBJ2-6	CASSSPLRGLSGANVLTF	TGTGCCAGCAGTTCCCCGTTAAGGGGCCTCTCTGGGGCCAACGTCCTGACTTTC
.	TRBV12-3/TRBV12-4	.	TRBJ1-5	CASSFSGVQPQHF	TGTGCCAGCAGTTTTAGCGGGGTTCAGCCCCAGCATTTT
.	TRBV28	TRBD1	TRBJ1-2	CASSPPPQGAASGYTF	TGTGCCAGCAGTCCCCCCCCTCAGGGGGCTGCCTCGGGCTACACCTTC
.	TRBV7-2	TRBD1	TRBJ1-1	CASSPRQGLQAFF	TGTGCCAGCAGCCCTCGACAGGGCCTCCAAGCTTTCTTT
.	TRBV4-3	TRBD2	TRBJ2-2	CASSQEGWGLAGAGELFF	TGCGCCAGCAGCCAAGAAGGGTGGGGACTAGCGGGGGCCGGGGAGCTGTTTTTT
.	TRBV4-1	TRBD1	TRBJ1-2	CASSPYNRDRGRGYTF	TGCGCCAGCAGCCCCTACAACCGGGACAGGGGACGCGGCTACACCTTC
.	TRBV4-1	.	TRBJ2-1	CASSQDQWESSYNEQFF	TGCGCCAGCAGCCAAGATCAGTGGGAGAGCTCCTACAATGAGCAGTTCTTC
.	TRBV10-3	TRBD2	TRBJ2-1	CAISKMTGTSGVNEQFF	TGTGCCATCAGTAAAATGACGGGGACTAGCGGGGTCAATGAGCAGTTCTTC
.	TRBV19	TRBD1	TRBJ1-4	CASSIKKIRGPNEKLFF	TGTGCCAGTAGTATTAAGAAAATAAGGGGGCCTAATGAAAAACTGTTTTTT
once	TRBV7-2	.	TRBJ1-6	CASRIAGGSNSPLHF	TGTGCCAGCAGAATAGCGGGGGGAAGTAATTCACCCCTCCACTTT
.	TRBV27	.	TRBJ2-3	CASILDSPTDTQYF	TGTGCCAGCATATTGGACAGCCCCACAGATACGCAGTATTTT
few	TRBV4-2	TRBD1	TRBJ1-5	CASSQGRGPQDQPQHF	TGTGCCAGCAGCCAGGGAAGGGGGCCCCAGGATCAGCCCCAGCATTTT
.	TRBV14	.	TRBJ1-2	CASSQGGGGYGYTF	TGTGCCAGCAGCCAAGGCGGGGGCGGCTATGGCTACACCTTC
few	TRBV5-1	TRBD1	TRBJ2-7	CASSLAGTDNSEQYF	TGCGCCAGCAGCTTGGCCGGGACAGACAACTCCGAGCAGTACTTC
.	TRBV28	TRBD1	TRBJ2-3	CASSPGTASTDTQYF	TGTGCCAGCAGTCCCGGGACAGCTAGCACAGATACGCAGTATTTT
.	TRBV5-1	TRBD2	TRBJ2-5	CASSLGSGELQETQYF	TGCGCCAGCAGCTTGGGGAGCGGGGAACTACAAGAGACCCAGTACTTC
.	TRBV19	TRBD1	TRBJ1-1	CASEDRAGTEAFF	TGTGCCAGCGAAGACAGGGCCGGCACTGAAGCTTTCTTT
few	TRBV19	.	TRBJ2-1	CASSIGWRGSRSYNEQFF	TGTGCCAGTAGTATAGGATGGAGGGGCTCAAGGTCCTACAATGAGCAGTTCTTC
few	TRBV10-1	.	TRBJ2-5	CASSPRQGETQYF	TGCGCCAGCAGTCCCAGGCAGGGAGAGACCCAGTACTTC
.	TRBV5-1	TRBD1	TRBJ1-5	CASSPGTENQPQHF	TGCGCCAGCAGCCCAGGGACAGAGAATCAGCCCCAGCATTTT
.	TRBV2	TRBD2	TRBJ2-5	CASSTGLAETQYF	TGTGCCAGCAGTACGGGACTAGCAGAGACCCAGTACTTC
.	TRBV19	TRBD1	TRBJ1-2	CASSPGTGVGEGYTF	TGTGCCAGTAGTCCCGGGACAGGGGTGGGAGAAGGCTACACCTTC
.	TRBV10-3	.	TRBJ1-5	CAAGGADQPQHF	TGTGCCGCCGGGGGGGCGGATCAGCCCCAGCATTTT
few	TRBV12-3/TRBV12-4	.	TRBJ1-2	CASSGGEGYTF	TGTGCCAGCAGTGGTGGGGAGGGCTACACCTTC
.	TRBV27	TRBD1	TRBJ1-2	CASSPVSGGDGYTF	TGTGCCAGCAGTCCCGTCTCAGGGGGCGATGGCTACACCTTC
.	TRBV10-3	.	TRBJ1-1	CAISLERNTEAFF	TGTGCCATCAGTTTGGAGAGGAACACTGAAGCTTTCTTT
.	TRBV18	TRBD1	TRBJ2-3	CASSPLPGGADTQYF	TGTGCCAGCTCACCACTCCCAGGGGGCGCCGATACGCAGTATTTT
.	TRBV10-3	.	TRBJ2-1	CASTSGVYNEQFF	TGTGCCTCAACTAGTGGCGTCTACAATGAGCAGTTCTTC
.	TRBV18	.	TRBJ2-2	CASSPQNTGELFF	TGTGCCAGCTCACCTCAAAACACCGGGGAGCTGTTTTTT
.	TRBV1	.	TRBJ2-6	CTSSQVGAGAGANVLTF	.
.	TRBV12-3/TRBV12-4	.	TRBJ1-5	CASSTGSAQPQHF	TGTGCCAGCAGTACAGGGTCGGCTCAGCCCCAGCATTTT
once	TRBV4-3	TRBD2	TRBJ2-5	CASSHIAGAQETQYF	TGCGCCAGCAGCCATATAGCGGGGGCTCAAGAGACCCAGTACTTC
.	TRBV10-2	TRBD1	TRBJ2-1	CASSAADRDNEQFF	TGCGCCAGCAGCGCCGCGGACAGGGACAATGAGCAGTTCTTC
.	TRBV2	TRBD1	TRBJ1-2	CASPGQGASYGYTF	TGTGCCAGCCCGGGACAGGGGGCTAGCTATGGCTACACCTTC
.	TRBV5-1	.	TRBJ2-5	CASSAGTPARETQYF	TGCGCCAGCAGCGCCGGGACACCCGCCCGGGAGACCCAGTACTTC
.	TRBV7-9	.	TRBJ1-1	CASSSSGGRRAFF	TGTGCCAGCAGCTCCTCGGGGGGTAGGAGAGCTTTCTTT
.	TRBV30	.	TRBJ2-6	CAWSVGSGANVLTF	TGTGCCTGGAGTGTCGGGTCTGGGGCCAACGTCCTGACTTTC
.	TRBV2	TRBD2	TRBJ2-1	CASNGLAGGDYNEQFF	TGTGCCAGCAATGGACTAGCGGGGGGGGATTACAATGAGCAGTTCTTC
.	TRBV6-2/TRBV6-3	.	TRBJ1-6	CASIYKRDKGNSPLHF	TGTGCCAGCATTTATAAGCGGGACAAGGGCAATTCACCCCTCCACTTT
.	TRBV11-3	TRBD2	TRBJ2-1	CASSLGTSGSYNEQFF	TGTGCCAGCAGCTTAGGGACTAGCGGCTCCTACAATGAGCAGTTCTTC
.	TRBV9	TRBD2	TRBJ2-1	CASSATAGGHNEQFF	TGTGCCAGCAGCGCAACTGCGGGGGGGCACAATGAGCAGTTCTTC
.	TRBV18	.	TRBJ2-7	CASSPLRSSYEQYF	TGTGCCAGCTCACCACTACGGAGCTCCTACGAGCAGTACTTC
.	TRBV7-2	TRBD2	TRBJ2-5	CASSLERLAGDQTQYF	TGTGCCAGCAGCTTAGAGAGACTAGCGGGGGATCAGACCCAGTACTTC
.	TRBV7-2	.	TRBJ2-5	CASSLDFQETQYF	TGTGCCAGCAGCCTGGACTTCCAAGAGACCCAGTACTTC
.	TRBV6-1	.	TRBJ1-1	CASSEAYMNTEAFF	TGTGCCAGCAGTGAGGCATACATGAACACTGAAGCTTTCTTT
few	TRBV21-1	.	TRBJ1-4	CASSSGQETGNEKLFF	TGTGCCAGCAGCAGTGGCCAGGAAACGGGGAATGAAAAACTGTTTTTT
.	TRBV20-1	.	TRBJ1-2	CSARGDRHF	TGCAGTGCTAGAGGTGACAGACACTTC
.	TRBV7-2	TRBD2	TRBJ2-1	CASSLRGGNSYNEQFF	TGTGCCAGCAGTCTGCGCGGGGGGAACTCCTACAATGAGCAGTTCTTC
few	TRBV10-3	TRBD1	TRBJ2-5	CAIRGAGTGKQETQYF	TGTGCCATCAGAGGAGCAGGGACAGGGAAACAAGAGACCCAGTACTTC
.	TRBV4-1	.	TRBJ2-5	CASSQVSREQETQYF	TGCGCCAGCAGCCAAGTATCCCGGGAACAAGAGACCCAGTACTTC
.	TRBV6-1	TRBD1	TRBJ2-2	CASSEVGQGADTGELFF	TGTGCCAGCAGTGAAGTTGGCCAGGGGGCAGACACCGGGGAGCTGTTTTTT
few	TRBV18	.	TRBJ1-4	CASSLSPDYNEKLFF	TGTGCCAGCTCCCTTAGTCCGGACTATAATGAAAAACTGTTTTTT
.	TRBV9	TRBD2	TRBJ2-3	CASSVAGGGGTYTDTQYF	TGTGCCAGCAGCGTAGCGGGAGGCGGGGGAACTTACACAGATACGCAGTATTTT
.	TRBV6-4	TRBD2	TRBJ2-2	CASSCLGLAGKYTGELFF	TGTGCCAGCAGTTGCCTCGGACTAGCGGGGAAATACACCGGGGAGCTGTTTTTT
.	TRBV9	.	TRBJ2-7	CASSQEGVSYEQYF	TGTGCCAGCAGCCAAGAGGGGGTTTCCTACGAGCAGTACTTC
once	TRBV3-1/TRBV3-2	.	TRBJ2-2	CASRGAPNTGELFF	TGTGCCAGCCGGGGGGCCCCGAACACCGGGGAGCTGTTTTTT
.	TRBV28	.	TRBJ2-5	CASSGPRGRWGGETQYF	TGTGCCAGCAGTGGGCCGCGGGGGCGATGGGGTGGAGAGACCCAGTACTTC